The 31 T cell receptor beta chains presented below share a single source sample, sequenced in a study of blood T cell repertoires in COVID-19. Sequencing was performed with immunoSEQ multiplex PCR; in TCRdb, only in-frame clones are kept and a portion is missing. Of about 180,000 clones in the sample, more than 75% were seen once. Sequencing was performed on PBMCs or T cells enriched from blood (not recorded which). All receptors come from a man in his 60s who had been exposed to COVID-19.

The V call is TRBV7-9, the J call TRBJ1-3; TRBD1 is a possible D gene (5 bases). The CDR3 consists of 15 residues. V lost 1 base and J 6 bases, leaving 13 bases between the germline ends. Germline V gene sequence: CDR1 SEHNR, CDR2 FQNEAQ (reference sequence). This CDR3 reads CASSLEGLSENTIYF. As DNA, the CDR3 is TGTGCCAGCAGCTTAGAGGGGCTCTCGGAAAACACCATATATTTT.

The chain's CDR3 is CARTFPGEREQYF. As DNA, the CDR3 is TGTGCCAGAACCTTCCCGGGAGAGCGAGAGCAGTACTTC. The J gene is TRBJ2-7, the V gene TRBV6-5; weak D call: TRBD2 (6 bases). Deletions cut 9 bases from V and 7 bases from J, with 19 bases between. The germline V gene encodes CDR1 MNHEY and CDR2 SVGAGI. This CDR3 is 13 amino acids long.

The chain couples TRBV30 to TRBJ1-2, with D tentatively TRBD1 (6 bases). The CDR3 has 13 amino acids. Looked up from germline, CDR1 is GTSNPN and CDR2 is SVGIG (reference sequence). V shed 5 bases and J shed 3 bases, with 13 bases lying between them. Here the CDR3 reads CAWAGDTHYGYTF. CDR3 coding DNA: TGTGCCTGGGCAGGGGATACTCACTATGGCTACACCTTC.

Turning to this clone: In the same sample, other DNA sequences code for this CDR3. This chain's CDR3 is CASSYADRERQPQHF. CDR3 nucleotides: TGTGCCAGCAGTTACGCGGACAGGGAAAGACAGCCCCAGCATTTT. V and J are TRBV6-6 and TRBJ1-5; 8 positions match TRBD1. The ends lost 2 bases at V and 7 bases at J; junction bases unmatched: 7. The germline CDR1 and CDR2 sequences are MNHNY and SVGAGI (reference sequence). There are 15 residues in the CDR3.

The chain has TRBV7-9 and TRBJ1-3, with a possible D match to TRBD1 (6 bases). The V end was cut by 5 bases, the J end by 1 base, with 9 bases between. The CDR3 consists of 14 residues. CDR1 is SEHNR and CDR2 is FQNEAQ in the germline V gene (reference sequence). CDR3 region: CASSTTGSGNTIYF. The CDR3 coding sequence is TGTGCCAGCAGCACGACAGGATCTGGAAACACCATATATTTT.

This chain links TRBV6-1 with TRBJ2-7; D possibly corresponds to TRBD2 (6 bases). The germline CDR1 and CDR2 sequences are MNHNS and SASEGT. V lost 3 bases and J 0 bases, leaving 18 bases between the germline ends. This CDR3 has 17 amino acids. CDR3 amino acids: CASSELGGPTISYEQYF. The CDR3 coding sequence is TGTGCCAGCAGTGAGTTGGGAGGACCAACGATCTCCTACGAGCAGTACTTC.

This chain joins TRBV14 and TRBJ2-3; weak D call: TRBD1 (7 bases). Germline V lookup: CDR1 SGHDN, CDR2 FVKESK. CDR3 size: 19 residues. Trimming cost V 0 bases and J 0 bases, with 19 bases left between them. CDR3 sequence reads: CASSQEYKEGAYSTDTQYF. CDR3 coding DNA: TGTGCCAGCAGCCAAGAATATAAGGAGGGGGCGTATAGCACAGATACGCAGTATTTT.

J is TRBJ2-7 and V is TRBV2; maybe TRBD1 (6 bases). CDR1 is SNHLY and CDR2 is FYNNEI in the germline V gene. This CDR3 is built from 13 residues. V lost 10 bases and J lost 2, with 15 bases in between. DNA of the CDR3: TGTGCCACCGACAGGTCGACGGCCTACGAGCAGTACTTC. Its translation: CATDRSTAYEQYF.

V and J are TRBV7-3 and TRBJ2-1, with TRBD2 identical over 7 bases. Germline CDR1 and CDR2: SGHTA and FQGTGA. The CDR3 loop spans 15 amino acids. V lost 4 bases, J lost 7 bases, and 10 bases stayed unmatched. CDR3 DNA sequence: TGTGCCAGCAGCTCAAGAGGGAGGGCCTCGAATGAGCAGTTCTTC. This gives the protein CASSSRGRASNEQFF.

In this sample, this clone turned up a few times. The DNA for the CDR3 is TGCGCCAGCAGCTTGTCCGGGTACGAGCAGTACTTC. Translation: CASSLSGYEQYF. The genes are TRBV5-1 and TRBJ2-7; D not certain. CDR1 is SGHRS, CDR2 YFSETQ, per germline. This CDR3 is built from 12 residues. V shed 1 base and J shed 4 bases, with 6 bases lying between them.

This CDR3 reads CASSNYRGRGEKLFF. In DNA form, the CDR3 reads TGTGCCAGCAGTAACTACAGGGGGCGCGGTGAAAAACTGTTTTTT. The chain employs TRBV6-5 and TRBJ1-4, with TRBD1 matching 9 bases. After removal of 5 bases from V and 7 bases from J, the junction contained 8 bases not matched to a gene. CDR1 and CDR2 (germline): MNHEY, SVGAGI. The CDR3 runs to 15 residues.

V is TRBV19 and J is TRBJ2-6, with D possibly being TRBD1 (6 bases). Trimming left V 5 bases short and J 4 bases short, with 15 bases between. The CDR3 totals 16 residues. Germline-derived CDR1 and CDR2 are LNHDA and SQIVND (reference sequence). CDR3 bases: TGTGCCAGTAGTTCGTTCTCAGGGGCCGGGGCCAACGTCCTGACTTTC. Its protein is CASSSFSGAGANVLTF.

CDR3 region: CASSPAEQHEQYF. CDR3 DNA: TGTGCCAGCTCACCAGCAGAACAGCACGAGCAGTACTTC. This sequence joins TRBV18 and TRBJ2-7; the D is unclear. Germline V gene data show CDR1 as KGHSH and CDR2 as LQKENI. The CDR3 contains 13 residues. V was pared by 2 bases and J by 5 bases, with 10 bases between.

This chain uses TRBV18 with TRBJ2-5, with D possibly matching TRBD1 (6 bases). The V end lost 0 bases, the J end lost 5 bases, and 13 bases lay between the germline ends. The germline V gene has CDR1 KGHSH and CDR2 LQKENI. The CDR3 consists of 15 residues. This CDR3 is CASSPPVGAGETQYF. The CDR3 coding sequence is TGTGCCAGCTCACCACCGGTGGGGGCAGGGGAGACCCAGTACTTC.

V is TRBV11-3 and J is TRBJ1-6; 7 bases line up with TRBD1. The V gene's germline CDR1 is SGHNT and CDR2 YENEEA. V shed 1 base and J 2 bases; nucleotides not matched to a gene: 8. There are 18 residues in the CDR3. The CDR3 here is CASSLGRGKMAYNSPLHF. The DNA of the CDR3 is TGTGCCAGCAGCTTAGGCAGGGGGAAGATGGCCTATAATTCACCCCTCCACTTT.

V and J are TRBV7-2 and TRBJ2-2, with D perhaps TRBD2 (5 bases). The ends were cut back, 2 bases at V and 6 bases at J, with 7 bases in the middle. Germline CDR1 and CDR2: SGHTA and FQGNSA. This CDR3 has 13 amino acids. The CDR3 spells CASSLRGPGELFF. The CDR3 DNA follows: TGTGCCAGCAGCTTACGAGGGCCCGGGGAGCTGTTTTTT.

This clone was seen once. The CDR3, as DNA: TGTGCCAGCAGGACCAGGAGCGGGACCTACGAGCAGTACTTC. It yields the protein CASRTRSGTYEQYF. This chain links TRBV6-5 with TRBJ2-7; TRBD2 agrees at 7 bases. This CDR3 has 14 residues. CDR1 and CDR2 (germline): MNHEY, SVGAGI. V shed 6 bases, J shed 2 bases, and the junction held 7 bases outside the gene matches.

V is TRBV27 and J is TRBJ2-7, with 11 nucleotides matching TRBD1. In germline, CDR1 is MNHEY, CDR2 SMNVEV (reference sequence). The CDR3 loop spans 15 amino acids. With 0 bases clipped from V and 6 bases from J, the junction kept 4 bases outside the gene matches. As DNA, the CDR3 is TGTGCCAGCAGTTTATCCGGGACAGGGGGAGCCGAGCAGTACTTC. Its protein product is CASSLSGTGGAEQYF.

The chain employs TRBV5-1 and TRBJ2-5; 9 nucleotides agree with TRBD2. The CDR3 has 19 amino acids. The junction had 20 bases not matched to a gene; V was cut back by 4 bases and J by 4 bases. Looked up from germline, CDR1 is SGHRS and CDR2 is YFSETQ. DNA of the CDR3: TGCGCCAGCAGCAACGGCCTTTTGGCTAGCGGGATCGGTGCAGAGACCCAGTACTTC. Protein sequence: CASSNGLLASGIGAETQYF.

The CDR3 sequence: CASSIAGGRSGELFF. In DNA, the CDR3 is TGTGCCAGCAGTATAGCGGGAGGCCGGTCCGGGGAGCTGTTTTTT. V and J are TRBV6-5 and TRBJ2-2, with 10 bases matching TRBD2. This CDR3 is built from 15 residues. CDR1 is MNHEY, CDR2 SVGAGI, per germline. V lost 5 bases to trimming and J lost 6 bases; unmatched junction nucleotides: 6.

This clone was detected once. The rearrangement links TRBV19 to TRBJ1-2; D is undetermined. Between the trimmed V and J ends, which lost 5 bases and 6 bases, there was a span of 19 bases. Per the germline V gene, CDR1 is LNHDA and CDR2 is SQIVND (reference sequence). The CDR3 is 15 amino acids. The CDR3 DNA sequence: TGTGCCAGTAGTCGGGAGTCCCAAACCTTCAATGGCTACACCTTC. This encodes CASSRESQTFNGYTF.

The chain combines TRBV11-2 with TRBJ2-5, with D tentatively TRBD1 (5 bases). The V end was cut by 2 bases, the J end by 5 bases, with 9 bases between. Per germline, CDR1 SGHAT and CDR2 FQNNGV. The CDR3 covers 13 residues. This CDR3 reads CASSLQGWETQYF. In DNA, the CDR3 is TGTGCCAGCAGCTTACAGGGTTGGGAGACCCAGTACTTC.

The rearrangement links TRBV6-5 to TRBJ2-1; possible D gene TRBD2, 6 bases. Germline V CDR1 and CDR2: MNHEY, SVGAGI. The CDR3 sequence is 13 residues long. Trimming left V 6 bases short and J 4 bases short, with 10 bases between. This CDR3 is CASRRLAYNEQFF. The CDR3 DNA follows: TGTGCCAGCAGACGGCTAGCGTACAATGAGCAGTTCTTC.

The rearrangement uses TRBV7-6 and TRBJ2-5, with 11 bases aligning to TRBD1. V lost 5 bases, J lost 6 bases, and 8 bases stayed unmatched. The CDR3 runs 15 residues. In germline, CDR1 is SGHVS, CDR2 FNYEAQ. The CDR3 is CASSPWTGGVKTQYF. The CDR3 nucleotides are TGTGCCAGCAGCCCCTGGACAGGGGGCGTGAAGACCCAGTACTTC.

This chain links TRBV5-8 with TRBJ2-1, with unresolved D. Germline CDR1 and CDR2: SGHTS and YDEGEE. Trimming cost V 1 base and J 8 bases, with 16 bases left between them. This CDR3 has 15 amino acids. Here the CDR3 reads CASSLLVRYIDEQFF. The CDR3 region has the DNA TGTGCCAGCAGCTTGCTTGTTCGGTATATTGATGAGCAGTTCTTC.

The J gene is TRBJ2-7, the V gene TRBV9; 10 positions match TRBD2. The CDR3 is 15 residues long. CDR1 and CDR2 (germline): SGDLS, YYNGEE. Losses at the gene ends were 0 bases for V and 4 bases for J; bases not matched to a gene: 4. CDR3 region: CASSVELAGTYEQYF. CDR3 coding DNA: TGTGCCAGCAGCGTAGAACTAGCGGGAACGTACGAGCAGTACTTC.

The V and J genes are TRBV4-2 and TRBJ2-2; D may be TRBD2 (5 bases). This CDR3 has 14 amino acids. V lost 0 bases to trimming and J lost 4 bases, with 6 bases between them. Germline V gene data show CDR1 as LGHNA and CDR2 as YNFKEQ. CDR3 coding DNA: TGTGCCAGCAGCCAAGAAGAGGGCACCGGGGAGCTGTTTTTT. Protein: CASSQEEGTGELFF.

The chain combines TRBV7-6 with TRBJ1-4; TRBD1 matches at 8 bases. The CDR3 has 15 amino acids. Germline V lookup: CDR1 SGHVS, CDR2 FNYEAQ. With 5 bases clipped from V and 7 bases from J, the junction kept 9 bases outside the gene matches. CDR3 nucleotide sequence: TGTGCCAGCAGCGGACAGGGAGGGTTAAGTGAAAAACTGTTTTTT. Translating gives CASSGQGGLSEKLFF.

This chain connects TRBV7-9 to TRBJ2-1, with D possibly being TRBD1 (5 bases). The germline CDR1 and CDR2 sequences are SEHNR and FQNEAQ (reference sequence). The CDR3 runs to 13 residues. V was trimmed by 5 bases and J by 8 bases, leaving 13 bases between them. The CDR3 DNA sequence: TGTGCCAGCAGCAAGGGGCTTCACGATGAGCAGTTCTTC. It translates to CASSKGLHDEQFF.

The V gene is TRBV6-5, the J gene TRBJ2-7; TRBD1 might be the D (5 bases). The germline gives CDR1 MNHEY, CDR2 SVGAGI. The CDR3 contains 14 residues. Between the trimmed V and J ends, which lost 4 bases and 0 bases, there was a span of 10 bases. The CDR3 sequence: CASSLDIGSYEQYF. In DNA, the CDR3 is TGTGCCAGCAGTTTGGACATCGGCTCCTACGAGCAGTACTTC.

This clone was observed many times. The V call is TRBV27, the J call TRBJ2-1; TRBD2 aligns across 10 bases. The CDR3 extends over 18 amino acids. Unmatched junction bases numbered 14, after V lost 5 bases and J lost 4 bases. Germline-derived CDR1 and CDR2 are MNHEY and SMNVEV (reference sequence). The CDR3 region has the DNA TGTGCCAGCAGTCCACATAGCGGGGGGCGGGGTGGTTACAATGAGCAGTTCTTC. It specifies CASSPHSGGRGGYNEQFF.